The clone carrying this T cell receptor beta chain was recorded many times. Its matching antigen is unknown. This entry comes from a study of T cells in Graves' hyperthyroidism and ophthalmopathy. Amplification of TCR beta CDR3 regions was performed using RNA transcripts as template. The TCR CDR3 was amplified in a first-round RT-PCR using the HTBI primer set. In TCRdb, the multiplex PCR reads were re-called with MiXCR into one record per CDR3 protein. The table includes around 440,000 distinct CDR3 sequences, approximately 15% detected once. Trimming cost V 2 bases and J 4 bases; bases outside gene matches: 0. The CDR3 totals 14 residues. Study observations and caveats: Ophthalmopathy was distinguished from stable hyperthyroidism by 13 V-J signatures.

The sequenced material came from blood. The chain has TRBV12-3 or TRBV12-4 and TRBJ2-5; 11 positions agree with TRBD2. The source is a woman aged 18 to 35 with Graves' hyperthyroidism. DNA of the CDR3: TGTGCCAGCAGTTTACTAGCGGGGGGAGAGACCCAGTACTTC. This translates into CASSLLAGGETQYF.